This T cell receptor beta chain stems from a study of blood T cells in healthy people across ages (dated by TCRdb to between 2014 and 2017). Turning to the overall study: In model experiments, roughly one uniquely barcoded TCR beta cDNA molecule per two T cells was captured by template switching. To track age-related changes in TCR beta repertoire diversity, the study relied on deep sequencing normalized with unique cDNA molecular identifiers. The donors were split into four age groups: young (average about 15 years), middle-aged (39), aged (roughly 65) and long-lived (roughly 77). To avoid experimental bias, donors of different ages were distributed randomly across sequencing lanes. Two additional independent replicas of 1 million unique cDNA reads from the same blood draw were analyzed for two donors (one aged 18 to 30 and one aged 80 or older).

Notes on this clonotype: Its target antigen remains unknown. No base qualities exist here, and no much larger clone lies one base off it.

Donors were approximately 42 systemically healthy Caucasian individuals from Russia aged roughly 6 to 90 years. Each donor gave about 11 milliliters of peripheral blood, drawn into EDTA-treated Vacutainer tubes. Ficoll-Paque density-gradient centrifugation was used to isolate PBMCs, with at least 7 million per sample. Total RNA was extracted from PBMCs with Trizol reagent, with at least 6 micrograms obtained per sample. The percentages of naive CD45RAhigh/CD27high T cells were determined by flow cytometry on a PBMC aliquot from every donor. What the authors observed across the whole study: Estimates of total diversity from one million sequenced T cells were regarded as lower bounds and underestimates. Since profiling was done on bulk unsorted PBMCs, naive and antigen-experienced compartments could not be conclusively compared. The CMV infection status of donors was not known, potentially confounding age-related changes in expanded clonotypes. There was a strong correlation between observed TCR beta diversity and the percentage of naive T cells measured by flow cytometry. Observed TCR beta diversity per million T cells fell roughly linearly with age, and a significant reduction was already apparent by age roughly 40. Compared with the aged group, the long-lived group had more naive CD4+ T cells, fewer expanded clones and increased TCR diversity, suggesting age selection.

Library preparation employed 5' RACE. For sequencing, an Illumina HiSeq 2500 was employed. A second PCR of 7 to 11 cycles was run with a J-beta primer mix and a sample-barcoded 5' primer. Each TCR beta cDNA molecule received a unique molecular identifier from a template-switch 5' adaptor carrying 12 random nucleotides. Each sample yielded at least 2.5 million CDR3-containing paired-end reads. All of the RNA was converted into first-strand cDNA using the Mint cDNA synthesis kit, with a TRBC-specific oligonucleotide serving as the primer. All cDNA was treated with uracil-DNA glycosylase and then went through a first 18-cycle PCR with the universal primers M1SS and BC2_uni_R. From the authors' description of their analysis: Each sample was normalized by randomly selecting 1 million high-quality reads, each carrying a distinct molecular identifier. Reads sharing molecular identifiers were discarded rather than binned into consensus sequences. MiTCR, set to a Q25 quality threshold and the strictest error-elimination algorithm, was used for CDR3 identification, clonotype clustering and error correction. A nonparametric unseen species model using Euler transformation provided a lower-bound estimate of total TCR beta diversity. TCRdb reanalyzed the raw reads on its own, using fastp at Q25 for trimming and MiXCR for clone calling, and kept in-frame beta chains. One record per CDR3 amino acid sequence lists the most common genes and DNA. TCRdb's processing, not the authors' own work, is the source of the V and J calls. This sample is represented by about 780,000 distinct CDR3 sequences; approximately 65% of them were singletons. Jointly, the top ten make up roughly 25% of the sample.

The germline V gene sets CDR1 to LGHNA and CDR2 to YNFKEQ. The CDR3 measures 20 amino acids from cysteine to phenylalanine. CDR3 DNA is the only sequence kept; it has 60 bases, read in frame from the first base. The V and J ends are trimmed by 4 bases and 0 bases, leaving 24 bases between them. Sequenced input: blood. The V and J segments used are TRBV4-2 and TRBJ1-4; a tentative D match to TRBD1 spans 6 bases. The TCR comes from a man aged 30 to 39 in good health. CDR3 protein: CASSRQPTGTRTTTNEKLFF. In nucleotide form, the sequence is TGTGCCAGCAGCCGCCAACCGACCGGGACACGAACTACAACTAATGAAAAACTGTTTTTT.